This paragraph covers one T cell receptor (beta chain) sequence. Other DNA sequences within the sample encode an identical CDR3. The CDR3 covers 14 residues. Germline loops: CDR1 SGHTA, CDR2 FQGNSA. V dropped 5 bases and J dropped 3 bases, with 12 bases sitting between them. The record originates from a study of control samples from healthy donors and cancer patients. Profiling relied on immunoSEQ multiplex PCR, and the TCRdb table lists in-frame clones only, not all of them. This sample has roughly 86,000 clones; 90% occur once, and the top ten carry around 3.8%. This sequence originates from a woman aged 18 to 35 in good health. J is TRBJ2-3 and V is TRBV7-2; TRBD1 might be the D (5 bases). Material: blood. CDR3: CASSLWTLTDTQYF. CDR3 nucleotide sequence: TGTGCCAGCAGCCTGTGGACACTTACAGATACGCAGTATTTT. Full variable domain (missing parts from reference TRBV7-2 and TRBJ2-3): GAGVSQSPSNKVTEKGKDVELRCDPISGHTALYWYRQSLGQGLEFLIYFQGNSAPDKSGLPSDRFSAERTGGSVSTLTIQRTQQEDSAVYLCASSLWTLTDTQYFGPGTRLTVL.